These 4 T cell receptor beta chains came from one sample sequenced in a study of T cell clones after liver transplantation. Repertoires were generated with immunoSEQ multiplex PCR, while TCRdb's copy carries only in-frame clones and drops some. In the table there are over 60,000 clones, about four fifths of which are singletons. The material was CD4+ T cells from blood, obtained before liver transplant. The receptors were gathered from a human donor who received a liver transplant.

The gene calls are TRBV5-1 and TRBJ1-1, with 7 bases fitting TRBD1. There are 14 residues in the CDR3. V gave up 0 bases and J gave up 3 bases; unmatched junction bases: 2. Looked up from germline, CDR1 is SGHRS and CDR2 is YFSETQ. CDR3 nucleotide sequence: TGCGCCAGCAGCTTGGCCAGGGGGGACACTGAAGCTTTCTTT. This encodes CASSLARGDTEAFF.

V usage is TRBV11-2 and J usage is TRBJ2-2; 9 positions agree with TRBD1. Germline CDR1 reads SGHAT; CDR2 reads FQNNGV. This CDR3 has 15 residues. The ends lost 3 bases at V and 4 bases at J; junction bases unmatched: 3. The CDR3 region is CASSLGQGSTGELFF. The CDR3 DNA is TGTGCCAGCAGCTTGGGACAGGGAAGCACCGGGGAGCTGTTTTTT.

V usage is TRBV7-2 and J usage is TRBJ1-1; the match to TRBD1 covers 9 bases. The V gene end was trimmed by 1 base and the J gene end by 5 bases; junction bases not matched to a gene: 5. Germline V CDR1 and CDR2: SGHTA, FQGNSA. The CDR3 covers 15 residues. The CDR3, as DNA: TGTGCCAGCAGCTTAGGGGGACAGGGAGGTACTGAAGCTTTCTTT. Residues: CASSLGGQGGTEAFF.

The chain is built from TRBV11-2 and TRBJ2-7, with D maybe TRBD1 (5 bases). With 6 bases removed from V and 2 bases from J, the gap between germline ends came to 17 bases. CDR1 and CDR2 (germline): SGHAT, FQNNGV. The CDR3 consists of 15 residues. The CDR3 protein is CASRQTEGHPYEQYF. In DNA form, the CDR3 reads TGTGCCAGCAGACAAACGGAAGGACACCCCTACGAGCAGTACTTC.